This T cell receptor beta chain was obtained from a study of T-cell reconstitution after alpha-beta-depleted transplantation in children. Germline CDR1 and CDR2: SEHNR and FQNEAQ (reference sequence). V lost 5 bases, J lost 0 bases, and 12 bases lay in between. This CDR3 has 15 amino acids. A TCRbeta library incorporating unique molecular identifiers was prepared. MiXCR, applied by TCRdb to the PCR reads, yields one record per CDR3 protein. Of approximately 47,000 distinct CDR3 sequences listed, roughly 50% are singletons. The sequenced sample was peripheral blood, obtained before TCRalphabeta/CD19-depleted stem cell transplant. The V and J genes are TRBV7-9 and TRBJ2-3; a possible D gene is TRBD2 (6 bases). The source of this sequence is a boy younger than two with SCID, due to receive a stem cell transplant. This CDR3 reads CASSVDGTSTDTQYF. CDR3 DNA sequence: TGTGCCAGCAGCGTGGACGGGACTAGCACAGATACGCAGTATTTT.